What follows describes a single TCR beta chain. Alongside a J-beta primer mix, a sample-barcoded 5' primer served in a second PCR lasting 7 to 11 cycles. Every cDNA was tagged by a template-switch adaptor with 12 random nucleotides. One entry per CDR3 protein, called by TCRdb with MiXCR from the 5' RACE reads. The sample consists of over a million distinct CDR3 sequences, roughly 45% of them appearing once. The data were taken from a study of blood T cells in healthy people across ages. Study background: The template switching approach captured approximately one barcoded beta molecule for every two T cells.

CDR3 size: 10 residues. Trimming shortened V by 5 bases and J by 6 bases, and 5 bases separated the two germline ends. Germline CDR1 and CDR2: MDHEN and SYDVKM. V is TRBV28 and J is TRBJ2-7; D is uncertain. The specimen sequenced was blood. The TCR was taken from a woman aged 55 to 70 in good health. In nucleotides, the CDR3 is TGTGCCAGCAGTCGGTCCGAGCAGTACTTC. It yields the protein CASSRSEQYF.